Presented here are 29 T cell receptor beta chains from one specimen sequenced in a study of T-cell reconstitution after alpha-beta-depleted transplantation in children. Unique molecular identifiers were used to barcode this TCRbeta library. TCRdb called the PCR reads again in MiXCR, with one record for every CDR3 protein. Counted here are about half a million distinct CDR3 sequences, around an eighth occurring once; the ten biggest clones make up around 6.1%. Material: PBMCs from the stem cell graft donor, obtained from the stem cell graft. Receptors were obtained from a human donor who donated a stem cell graft to a child with combined immunodeficiency.

The chain recombines TRBV20-1 with TRBJ1-5, with D maybe TRBD1 (5 bases). The CDR3 contains 15 residues. Trimming shortened V by 6 bases and J by 0 bases, and 15 bases separated the two germline ends. Germline loops: CDR1 DFQATT, CDR2 SNEGSKA (reference sequence). CDR3 DNA sequence: TGCAGTGCCCCCCTTGGGGCGTATAGCAATCAGCCCCAGCATTTT. Its protein product is CSAPLGAYSNQPQHF.

A single count supports this clonotype. The chain employs TRBV11-1 and TRBJ2-1, with 11 bases lining up with TRBD1. This CDR3 is built from 15 residues. Germline assignment: CDR1 SGHAT and CDR2 FQDESV (reference sequence). With 5 bases clipped from V and 3 bases from J, the junction kept 3 bases outside the gene matches. CDR3: CASSRGQGVYNEQFF. CDR3 coding DNA: TGTGCCAGCAGCCGGGGACAGGGGGTCTACAATGAGCAGTTCTTC.

As DNA, the CDR3 is TGTGCCAGCAGCCTGACAGGGGATCATTCACCCCTCCACTTT. Translating it yields CASSLTGDHSPLHF. The chain couples TRBV12-3 or TRBV12-4 to TRBJ1-6, with 8 bases aligning to TRBD1. CDR3 length equals 14 residues. Trimming at V came to 6 bases and at J to 8 bases, leaving 6 bases not matched to a gene.

This clonotype showed up just a few times. The chain joins TRBV29-1 to TRBJ2-1; 7 bases align to TRBD1. The CDR3 runs 13 residues. V lost 4 bases and J lost 10; bases outside the gene matches: 10. The V gene's germline CDR1 is SQVTM and CDR2 ANQGSEA. The CDR3 nucleotides read TGCAGCGTTGTCGAGACAGGGTATAGCGAGCAGTTCTTC. It yields the protein CSVVETGYSEQFF.

The sample holds many counts of this clonotype. This chain connects TRBV5-5 to TRBJ2-5; TRBD2 matches at 7 bases. With 7 bases clipped from V and 4 bases from J, the junction kept 13 bases outside the gene matches. The CDR3 length is 15 residues. Germline values: CDR1 SGHKS, CDR2 YYEKEE (reference sequence). The CDR3 here is CASAPPGAGAETQYF. CDR3 coding DNA: TGTGCCAGCGCACCGCCCGGTGCGGGAGCAGAGACCCAGTACTTC. The full variable domain, completed using reference TRBV5-5 and TRBJ2-5, is DAGVTQSPTHLIKTRGQQVTLRCSPISGHKSVSWYQQVLGQGPQFIFQYYEKEERGRGNFPDRFSARQFPNYSSELNVNALLLGDSALYLCASAPPGAGAETQYFGPGTRLLVL.

This clonotype was seen at least ten times. The chain combines TRBV20-1 with TRBJ2-5; 13 bases agree with TRBD2. Germline-derived CDR1 and CDR2 are DFQATT and SNEGSKA (reference sequence). The CDR3 has 15 amino acids. V lost 2 bases, J lost 4 bases, and 4 bases stayed unmatched. The CDR3 nucleotides read TGCAGTGCTAGAAGGACTAGCGGGAGAGGAGAGACCCAGTACTTC. Translating it yields CSARRTSGRGETQYF.

V usage is TRBV5-6 and J usage is TRBJ2-7; D ambiguous. Trimming took 4 bases from V and 10 from J, leaving 18 bases between them. The CDR3 sequence is 13 residues long. The V gene's germline CDR1 is SGHDT and CDR2 YYEEEE. The CDR3 is CASSPGPLLGQYF. CDR3 sequence (DNA): TGTGCCAGCAGCCCCGGGCCCCTCCTAGGACAGTACTTC.

This clonotype was counted many times. J is TRBJ2-3 and V is TRBV29-1, with 9 bases aligning to TRBD2. The CDR3 is made up of 15 amino acids. With V trimmed by 7 bases and J by 1 base, 9 bases remained unmatched. Germline V gene lookup returns CDR1 SQVTM and CDR2 ANQGSEA. CDR3 sequence (DNA): TGCAGCGGCTGGATAGCGGGAGTGGGCACAGATACGCAGTATTTT. Its translation: CSGWIAGVGTDTQYF.

This chain uses TRBV10-3 with TRBJ2-3, with 8 bases lining up with TRBD2. Germline V gene lookup returns CDR1 ENHRY and CDR2 SYGVKD. Trimming cost V 9 bases and J 2 bases; bases outside gene matches: 10. CDR3 length: 15 residues. CDR3 nucleotide sequence: TGTGCCATTCAAACTAGCGGCCCCGACACAGATACGCAGTATTTT. Amino acid sequence: CAIQTSGPDTDTQYF.

This chain connects TRBV7-2 to TRBJ1-5, with 10 positions matching TRBD1. This CDR3 is 15 amino acids long. The trim removed 2 bases at V and 5 bases at J, leaving 3 bases unmatched. Germline CDR1 and CDR2: SGHTA and FQGNSA. CDR3 loop: CASSLRQGADQPQHF. CDR3 DNA: TGTGCCAGCAGCTTAAGACAGGGGGCCGATCAGCCCCAGCATTTT.

This clonotype was counted ten times or more. V usage is TRBV7-2 and J usage is TRBJ2-1; D might be TRBD2 (6 bases). Germline-derived CDR1 and CDR2 are SGHTA and FQGNSA. CDR3 length: 15 amino acids. Trimming took 6 bases from V and 10 from J, leaving 22 bases between them. CDR3 sequence (DNA): TGTGCCAGCAGATTAAGCGCCGGAGGGCCAGAGGAGCAGTTCTTC. This gives the protein CASRLSAGGPEEQFF. The variable domain in full, completed from reference TRBV7-2 and TRBJ2-1, reads GAGVSQSPSNKVTEKGKDVELRCDPISGHTALYWYRQSLGQGLEFLIYFQGNSAPDKSGLPSDRFSAERTGGSVSTLTIQRTQQEDSAVYLCASRLSAGGPEEQFFGPGTRLTVL.

V and J are TRBV18 and TRBJ2-7; a weak D match, TRBD2 (6 bases). Trimming pared 3 bases from V and 6 bases from J, leaving 18 bases between. The length of the CDR3 is 15 residues. CDR1 is KGHSH, CDR2 LQKENI, per germline. The CDR3: CASSPPVKPGGEQYF. The DNA of the CDR3 is TGTGCCAGCTCACCTCCAGTGAAGCCCGGGGGCGAGCAGTACTTC.

This clonotype was counted at least ten times. This chain uses TRBV18 with TRBJ2-2; 7 nucleotides align to TRBD1. The CDR3 contains 15 residues. The germline V gene has CDR1 KGHSH and CDR2 LQKENI. With V trimmed by 8 bases and J by 2 bases, 8 bases remained unmatched. The chain's CDR3 is CASSPRDSNTGELFF. The CDR3 bases are TGTGCCAGCAGCCCCCGGGACAGTAACACCGGGGAGCTGTTTTTT.

The J gene is TRBJ2-3, the V gene TRBV20-1, with 8 bases lining up with TRBD1. CDR3 length equals 13 residues. Losses at the gene ends were 7 bases for V and 3 bases for J; bases not matched to a gene: 6. In germline, CDR1 is DFQATT, CDR2 SNEGSKA (reference sequence). The CDR3 region has the DNA TGCAGTGTTACAGGGGGTATAACAGATACGCAGTATTTT. Translation gives CSVTGGITDTQYF.

The chain links TRBV27 to TRBJ2-5, with a weak D call TRBD1 (5 bases). The CDR3 contains 13 residues. V was clipped by 9 bases and J by 7 bases, with 18 bases between them. The germline V gene has CDR1 MNHEY and CDR2 SMNVEV (reference sequence). The CDR3 is CASTPYGAGTQYF. Written as DNA, the CDR3 is TGTGCCAGTACACCCTATGGGGCAGGGACCCAGTACTTC.

A few counts support this clonotype. The chain joins TRBV6-1 to TRBJ2-7, with D possibly TRBD1 on 6 matching bases. From germline, CDR1 is MNHNS and CDR2 SASEGT. V was shortened by 1 base and J by 0 bases, with 13 bases between the two germline ends. This CDR3 has 16 amino acids. CDR3 amino acids: CASSEVGQWSSYEQYF. The DNA for the CDR3 is TGTGCCAGCAGTGAAGTCGGACAGTGGTCCTCCTACGAGCAGTACTTC.

This clonotype was counted ten times or more. J is TRBJ2-3 and V is TRBV12-3 or TRBV12-4; 14 bases are shared with TRBD2. J lost 3 bases, V lost 0 bases, and 5 bases had no gene match. The CDR3 length is 18 residues. The CDR3 DNA is TGTGCCAGCAGTTTAGCGCCGGGGACTAGCGGGAGAACAGATACGCAGTATTTT. Protein: CASSLAPGTSGRTDTQYF.

The chain has TRBV7-9 and TRBJ2-5; D call uncertain. Trimming shortened V by 4 bases and J by 2 bases, and 8 bases separated the two germline ends. This CDR3 region has 13 residues. CDR1 and CDR2 from the germline V gene are SEHNR and FQNEAQ (reference sequence). The CDR3 region is CASSSDVQETQYF. The CDR3 DNA is TGTGCCAGCAGCTCGGACGTTCAAGAGACCCAGTACTTC.

This clonotype has a count of ten or more. DNA for the CDR3: TGCAGTGCTAGTTGGGGGACCTACACAGATACGCAGTATTTT. This gives the protein CSASWGTYTDTQYF. The chain joins TRBV20-1 to TRBJ2-3; possibly TRBD1 or TRBD2 for D (5 bases each). The CDR3 sequence is 14 residues long. V was trimmed by 3 bases and J by 2 bases, leaving 12 bases between them. Germline loops: CDR1 DFQATT, CDR2 SNEGSKA (reference sequence).

This clonotype was observed a handful of times. The chain couples TRBV24-1 to TRBJ1-3; no reliable D call. V lost 7 bases and J 0 bases, leaving 12 bases between the germline ends. The CDR3 is made up of 15 amino acids. CDR1 is KGHDR and CDR2 is SFDVKD in the germline V gene. The CDR3 loop is CATSVRLFSGNTIYF. CDR3 in DNA: TGTGCCACCAGCGTCAGGCTCTTCTCTGGAAACACCATATATTTT.

This chain uses TRBV30 with TRBJ2-3; 8 bases fit TRBD2. The trim removed 3 bases at V and 3 bases at J, leaving 5 bases unmatched. Germline V gene lookup returns CDR1 GTSNPN and CDR2 SVGIG (reference sequence). CDR3 size: 14 residues. The chain's CDR3 is CAWRRSGSTDTQYF. The CDR3 region has the DNA TGTGCCTGGAGACGAAGCGGGAGTACAGATACGCAGTATTTT.

This clonotype was seen more than once but under ten times. J is TRBJ2-3 and V is TRBV4-3; D tentatively reads TRBD1 or TRBD2 (5 bases each). The CDR3 loop spans 14 amino acids. V gave up 3 bases and J gave up 0 bases, with 7 bases separating them. In germline, CDR1 is LGHNA, CDR2 YSLEER. CDR3 region: CASSHRDSTDTQYF. As DNA, the CDR3 is TGCGCCAGCAGCCACAGGGACAGCACAGATACGCAGTATTTT.

This chain uses TRBV9 with TRBJ1-5; D may be TRBD1 (6 bases). With 6 bases removed from V and 0 bases from J, the gap between germline ends came to 10 bases. The CDR3 has 14 amino acids. The germline V gene encodes CDR1 SGDLS and CDR2 YYNGEE. The CDR3 loop is CASNEGDSNQPQHF. As DNA, the CDR3 is TGTGCCAGCAATGAGGGGGATAGCAATCAGCCCCAGCATTTT.

This clonotype was seen at least ten times. The chain has TRBV5-5 and TRBJ2-1, with 8 bases that match TRBD2. The ends lost 3 bases at V and 4 bases at J; junction bases unmatched: 9. The CDR3 is 16 amino acids. Germline CDR1 is SGHKS and CDR2 is YYEKEE (reference sequence). CDR3 amino acids: CASSWRERGFYNEQFF. The CDR3 DNA follows: TGTGCCAGCAGCTGGCGAGAGCGGGGGTTTTACAATGAGCAGTTCTTC.

There are many counts of this clonotype. The chain recombines TRBV2 with TRBJ1-2; no clear D. V lost 3 bases, J lost 8 bases, and 13 bases lay in between. In germline, CDR1 is SNHLY, CDR2 FYNNEI. There are 13 residues in the CDR3. DNA for the CDR3: TGTGCCAGCAGTGAGTGCAAGGGTTGCGGCTACACCTTC. Its translation is CASSECKGCGYTF.

In its sample, this clonotype was seen many times. The V call is TRBV29-1, the J call TRBJ2-5; weak D call: TRBD2 (6 bases). Trimming took 4 bases from V and 3 from J, leaving 12 bases between them. Germline V gene sequence: CDR1 SQVTM, CDR2 ANQGSEA. This CDR3 region has 13 residues. The CDR3 here is CSVVPGDEETQYF. The CDR3 coding sequence is TGCAGCGTTGTTCCGGGAGATGAAGAGACCCAGTACTTC. Looking up the rest from reference TRBV29-1 and TRBJ2-5 gives the full variable domain: SAVISQKPSRDICQRGTSLTIQCQVDSQVTMMFWYRQQPGQSLTLIATANQGSEATYESGFVIDKFPISRPNLTFSTLTVSNMSPEDSSIYLCSVVPGDEETQYFGPGTRLLVL.

This clonotype turned up a few times. The chain carries TRBV9 and TRBJ1-1; TRBD1 matches 8 bases. V was pared by 4 bases and J by 6 bases, with 8 bases of the junction left unmatched. The length of the CDR3 is 14 residues. CDR1 and CDR2 (germline): SGDLS, YYNGEE. The CDR3 nucleotides are TGTGCCAGCAGCCCCCGGACAGGGACGGCTGAAGCTTTCTTT. Protein: CASSPRTGTAEAFF.

This CDR3 reads CATDTALYGYTF. CDR3 bases: TGTGCCACCGACACGGCACTCTATGGCTACACCTTC. The V call is TRBV2, the J call TRBJ1-2; D remains ambiguous. The CDR3 has 12 amino acids. Per germline, CDR1 SNHLY and CDR2 FYNNEI. The germline V and J ends were trimmed by 10 bases and 4 bases, with 13 bases remaining between them.

This clonotype occurred many times. The rearrangement joins TRBV4-3 to TRBJ2-2; perhaps D is TRBD1 or TRBD2 (6 bases each). V was pared by 0 bases and J by 5 bases, with 16 bases between. CDR1 and CDR2 from the germline V gene are LGHNA and YSLEER. There are 17 residues in the CDR3. CDR3 nucleotide sequence: TGCGCCAGCAGCCAAGATTTAGGGGGAGGTGGGACCGGGGAGCTGTTTTTT. This sequence encodes CASSQDLGGGGTGELFF.